This T cell receptor (beta chain) is drawn from a study of blood T cell repertoires in COVID-19. About the research overall: Some COVID-19 samples were acute and others convalescent; all came from the United States, Italy and Spain. Sample material is recorded as cDNA or gDNA derived from T cells, B-cell-depleted T cells, or PBMCs.

This table comes from immunoSEQ multiplex PCR, and its TCRdb copy is limited to in-frame clones, with some not included. The sample consists of 300,000 or so clones, 90% of them appearing once. The sequence was obtained from a woman between 35 and 50 years old with acute or convalescent COVID-19. Sequenced: peripheral blood.

CDR3 amino acids: CASGSVGDETQYF. CDR3 nucleotides: TGTGCCAGCGGGAGCGTGGGCGACGAGACCCAGTACTTC. V gene TRBV5-4 combines with J gene TRBJ2-5, with D possibly being TRBD2 (5 bases). V lost 7 bases and J lost 5, with 15 bases in between. The germline gives CDR1 SGHNT, CDR2 YYREEE (reference sequence). CDR3 length: 13 residues. The variable domain in full, with the rest retrieved from reference TRBV5-4 and TRBJ2-5, is ETGVTQSPTHLIKTRGQQVTLRCSSQSGHNTVSWYQQALGQGPQFIFQYYREEENGRGNFPPRFSGLQFPNYSSELNVNALELDDSALYLCASGSVGDETQYFGPGTRLLVL.